This is a list of T cell receptor beta chains from one sample in a study of shared clonotypes between healthy human individuals. Profiling relied on immunoSEQ multiplex PCR, and the TCRdb table lists in-frame clones only, not all of them. The sample shows about 490,000 clones, about 82% of them seen only once. The sample comprised PBMCs. Receptor source: a woman in her thirties or forties in good health. Some clones in this sample may be carry-over from other donors' samples. Each CDR3 is given with its conserved first and last residue. The D gene is left open where the match is weak. Clone size is shown for a subset of rows, as once, few, many or a class of expanded clone.

length,J,size,D,V,CDR3,DNA
14,TRBJ2-2,NA,NA,TRBV5-1,CASSLPRGSGELFF,TGCGCCAGCAGCTTGCCCAGGGGTTCCGGGGAGCTGTTTTTT
20,TRBJ2-2,NA,TRBD2,TRBV13,CASSFPTSGRFPVDTGELFF,TGTGCCAGCAGCTTCCCGACTAGCGGGAGGTTTCCCGTGGACACCGGGGAGCTGTTTTTT
14,TRBJ2-1,NA,NA,TRBV7-6,CASSFATGDGEQFF,TGTGCCAGCAGCTTTGCGACAGGTGACGGTGAGCAGTTCTTC
13,TRBJ2-6,NA,NA,TRBV2,CASRGFGANVLTF,TGTGCCAGCAGGGGGTTTGGGGCCAACGTCCTGACTTTC
15,TRBJ1-2,NA,NA,TRBV5-1,CASSLDGGKNYGYTF,TGCGCCAGCAGCTTGGATGGGGGGAAGAACTATGGCTACACCTTC
15,TRBJ2-7,NA,TRBD2,TRBV7-3,CASSLLPAGVGEQYF,TGTGCCAGCAGCTTACTTCCAGCGGGAGTGGGGGAGCAGTACTTC
16,TRBJ2-5,many,NA,TRBV28,CASSLLGGLYQETQYF,TGTGCCAGCAGTCTATTGGGCGGGCTGTACCAAGAGACCCAGTACTTC
14,TRBJ2-7,NA,NA,TRBV7-2,CASSTPGASYEQYF,TGTGCCAGCAGCACCCCCGGGGCCAGCTACGAGCAGTACTTC
17,TRBJ2-1,NA,TRBD2,TRBV9,CASSVATRLAGGGEQFF,TGTGCCAGCAGCGTAGCTACGAGACTAGCGGGAGGAGGTGAGCAGTTCTTC
15,TRBJ2-3,NA,TRBD2,TRBV7-2,CASSPMAGGGDTQYF,TGTGCCAGCAGCCCCATGGCGGGAGGGGGAGATACGCAGTATTTT
15,TRBJ2-7,NA,NA,TRBV5-5,CASSTATGPTYEQYF,TGTGCCAGCAGCACGGCCACAGGGCCTACCTACGAGCAGTACTTC
16,TRBJ2-6,NA,TRBD1,TRBV19,CASSMTGGFGANVLTF,TGTGCCAGTAGTATGACAGGGGGATTTGGGGCCAACGTCCTGACTTTC
15,TRBJ2-7,once,TRBD2,TRBV2,CASSRLAQTSYEQYF,TGTGCCAGCAGTAGACTAGCGCAGACATCCTACGAGCAGTACTTC
11,TRBJ1-4,NA,TRBD1,TRBV29-1,CSVDRGRELFF,TGCAGCGTTGACAGGGGGAGGGAACTGTTTTTT
15,TRBJ2-7,NA,TRBD1,TRBV19,CASSLRDRGPYEQYF,TGTGCCAGTAGCCTACGGGACAGGGGTCCCTACGAGCAGTACTTC
14,TRBJ1-2,few,NA,TRBV5-8,CASRLGLNSAGYTF,TGTGCCAGCAGACTGGGTCTCAACAGCGCCGGCTACACCTTC
13,TRBJ1-2,NA,TRBD1,TRBV27,CASSWGTGNGYTF,TGTGCCAGCAGTTGGGGGACAGGGAACGGCTACACCTTC
15,TRBJ2-3,NA,NA,TRBV5-4,CASSLAGISTDTQYF,TGTGCCAGCAGCTTGGCGGGGATTAGCACAGATACGCAGTATTTT
15,TRBJ2-3,NA,NA,TRBV7-9,CASSNLMDITDTQYF,TGTGCCAGCAGCAACCTGATGGACATCACAGATACGCAGTATTTT
13,TRBJ1-5,NA,NA,TRBV30,CAWSPSRYQPQHF,TGTGCCTGGAGCCCTTCACGGTATCAGCCCCAGCATTTT
16,TRBJ2-2,once,NA,TRBV7-3,CASSLGRGGATGELFF,TGTGCCAGCAGCTTGGGGCGGGGCGGTGCCACCGGGGAGCTGTTTTTT
14,TRBJ2-7,NA,NA,TRBV7-9,CASSWDGSPYEQYF,TGTGCCAGCAGCTGGGACGGGAGTCCCTACGAGCAGTACTTC
14,TRBJ1-2,few,TRBD1,TRBV7-9,CASSFPGQHYGYTF,TGTGCCAGCAGCTTTCCGGGACAGCACTATGGCTACACCTTC
17,TRBJ2-5,NA,NA,TRBV28,CASKFAGQGPLQETQYF,TGTGCCAGCAAATTTGCGGGGCAGGGGCCACTGCAAGAGACCCAGTACTTC
15,TRBJ2-7,NA,NA,TRBV18,CASSPPEGLTHEQYF,TGTGCCAGCTCACCACCGGAGGGATTAACCCACGAGCAGTACTTC